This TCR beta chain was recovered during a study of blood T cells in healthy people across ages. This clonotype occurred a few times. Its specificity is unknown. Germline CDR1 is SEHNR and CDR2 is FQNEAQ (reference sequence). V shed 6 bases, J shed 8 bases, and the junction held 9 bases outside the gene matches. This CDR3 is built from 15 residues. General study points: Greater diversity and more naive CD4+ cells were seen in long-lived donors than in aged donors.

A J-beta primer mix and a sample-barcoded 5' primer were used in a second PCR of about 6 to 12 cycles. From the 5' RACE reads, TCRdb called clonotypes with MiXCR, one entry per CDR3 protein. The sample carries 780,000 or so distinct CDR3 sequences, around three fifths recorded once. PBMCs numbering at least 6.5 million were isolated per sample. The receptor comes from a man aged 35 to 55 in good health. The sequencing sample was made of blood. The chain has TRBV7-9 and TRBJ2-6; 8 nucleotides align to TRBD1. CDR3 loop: CASSPNRGDTNVLTF. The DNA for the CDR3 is TGTGCCAGCAGTCCAAACAGGGGGGACACCAACGTCCTGACTTTC.